Here is one T cell receptor (beta chain) with its context. The repertoire was sequenced with immunoSEQ multiplex PCR; TCRdb's copy has only in-frame clones and lacks some. The repertoire holds about 200,000 clones, with 75% to 85% as singletons. These data come from a study of blood T cell repertoires in COVID-19. V dropped 1 base and J dropped 1 base, with 8 bases sitting between them. There are 14 residues in the CDR3. Germline CDR1 reads SEHNR; CDR2 reads FQNEAQ (reference sequence). This chain joins TRBV7-9 and TRBJ2-7; weak D call: TRBD1 (5 bases). The specimen sequenced was peripheral blood. The TCR was taken from a woman aged 70 to 79 with COVID-19, enrolled during active disease. The CDR3 region has the DNA TGTGCCAGCAGCTTAGACGGACAATCCTACGAGCAGTACTTC. This encodes CASSLDGQSYEQYF. Filled out from reference TRBV7-9 and TRBJ2-7, the complete variable domain reads DTGVSQNPRHKITKRGQNVTFRCDPISEHNRLYWYRQTLGQGPEFLTYFQNEAQLEKSRLLSDRFSAERPKGSFSTLEIQRTEQGDSAMYLCASSLDGQSYEQYFGPGTRLTVT.